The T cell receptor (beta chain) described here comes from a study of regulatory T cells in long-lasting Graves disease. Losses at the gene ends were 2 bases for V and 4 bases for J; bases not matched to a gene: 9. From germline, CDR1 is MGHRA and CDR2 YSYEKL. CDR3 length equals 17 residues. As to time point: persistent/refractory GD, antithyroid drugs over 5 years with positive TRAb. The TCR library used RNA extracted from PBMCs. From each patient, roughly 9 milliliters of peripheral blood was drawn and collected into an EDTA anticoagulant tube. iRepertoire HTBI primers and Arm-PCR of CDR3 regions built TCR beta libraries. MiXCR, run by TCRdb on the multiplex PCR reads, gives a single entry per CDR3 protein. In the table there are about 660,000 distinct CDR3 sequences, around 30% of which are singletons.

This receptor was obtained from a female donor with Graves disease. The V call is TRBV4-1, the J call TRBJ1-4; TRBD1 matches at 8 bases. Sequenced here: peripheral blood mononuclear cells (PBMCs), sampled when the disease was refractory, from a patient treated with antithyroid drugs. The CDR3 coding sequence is TGCGCCAGCAGCCAACCTAATACAGGGGGGCGTAATGAAAAACTGTTTTTT. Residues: CASSQPNTGGRNEKLFF.